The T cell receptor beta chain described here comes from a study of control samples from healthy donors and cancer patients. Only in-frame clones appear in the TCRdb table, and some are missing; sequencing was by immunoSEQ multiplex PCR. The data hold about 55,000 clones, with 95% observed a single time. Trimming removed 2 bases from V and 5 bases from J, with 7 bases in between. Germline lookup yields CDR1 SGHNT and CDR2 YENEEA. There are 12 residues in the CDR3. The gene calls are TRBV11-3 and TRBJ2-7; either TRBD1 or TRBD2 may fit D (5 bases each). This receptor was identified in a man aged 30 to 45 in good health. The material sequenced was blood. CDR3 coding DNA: TGTGCCAGCAGCTTAAGGGACGACGAGCAGTACTTC. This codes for CASSLRDDEQYF.